Listed below are T cell receptor beta chains from one sample, sequenced in a study of blood T cell repertoires in COVID-19. Data came from immunoSEQ multiplex PCR; TCRdb stores just in-frame clones and leaves some out. The data hold tens of thousands of clones, with about 90% observed a single time. The sequenced sample was peripheral blood. The receptors were gathered from a human donor in a cohort sampled during active COVID-19. Each CDR3 is given with its conserved first and last residue. A D gene is named only where the DNA matches it firmly. Only some rows state a clone size, as once, few, many or a class for expanded clones.

j_call v_call clone_size d_call cdr3_nt cdr3_aa
TRBJ2-3 TRBV29-1 . TRBD1 TGCAGCGTCTCAGGGGGAAGCACAGATACGCAGTATTTT CSVSGGSTDTQYF
TRBJ2-1 TRBV24-1 . TRBD2 TGTGCCATAGGAGGGACTAGAGCCTACAATGAGCAGTTCTTC CAIGGTRAYNEQFF
TRBJ2-1 TRBV6-1 . TRBD2 TGTGCCAGCAGTGATTTTCCGGGACTAGCGAGTGCCTACAATGAGCAGTTCTTC CASSDFPGLASAYNEQFF
TRBJ1-4 TRBV6-1 . . TGTGCCAGCAGTGAAGCGAAGGCAGGAAGGGAAAAACTGTTTTTT CASSEAKAGREKLFF
TRBJ2-7 TRBV7-6 . TRBD1 TGTGCCAGCAGCTACTCACAGGGGGGTACCTACGAGCAGTACTTC CASSYSQGGTYEQYF
TRBJ2-7 TRBV20-1 . . TGCAGTGCTAGTGGAGGGAGGGGGGGCGACGAGCAGTACTTC CSASGGRGGDEQYF
TRBJ2-5 TRBV7-9 . TRBD1 TGTGCCAGCAGCTTAGTGACAGGGGCGAAAGAGACCCAGTACTTC CASSLVTGAKETQYF
TRBJ2-5 TRBV4-3 once . TGCGCCAGCAGCCAAGAAAGCCAGAACGTACCTTCGGGGTCGGTGTGGGAGACCCAGTACTTC CASSQESQNVPSGSVWETQYF
TRBJ1-1 TRBV7-9 few TRBD1 TGTGCCAGCAGCCTGACAGGGGTCAACACTGAAGCTTTCTTT CASSLTGVNTEAFF
TRBJ2-2 TRBV19 once . TGTGCCAGTAGGGTGGACGGCACGGGGACCGGGGAGCTGTTTTTT CASRVDGTGTGELFF
TRBJ2-7 TRBV6-4 . TRBD1 TGTGCCAGCAGGGCCTCCGGGACAGGAGACGAGCAGTACTTC CASRASGTGDEQYF
TRBJ2-6 TRBV6-1 . . TGTGCCAGCAGTGAAGCCAGCTCTGGGGCCAACGTCCTGACTTTC CASSEASSGANVLTF
TRBJ2-2 TRBV28 . . TGTGCCAGCAGTTTTTCTATAAGACTTTATAACGCCGGGGAGCTGTTTTTT CASSFSIRLYNAGELFF
TRBJ2-3 TRBV7-9 . . TGTGCCAGCAGCAACGAGCTAGATACGCAGTATTTT CASSNELDTQYF
TRBJ2-1 TRBV7-2 . TRBD1 TGTGCCAGCAGCCCGGGACAGGGCTCCTACAATGAGCAGTTCTTC CASSPGQGSYNEQFF
TRBJ2-7 TRBV11-2 . . TGTGCCAGCAGCTTAGGGCCAGGTTTAGCCTACGAGCAGTACTTC CASSLGPGLAYEQYF
TRBJ1-6 TRBV6-5 . . TGTGCCAGCAGTTACCAGGGGTATTCACCCCTCCACTTT CASSYQGYSPLHF
TRBJ2-5 TRBV6-5 . . TGTGCCAGCAAGGTCGGGGAAGAGACCCAGTACTTC CASKVGEETQYF
TRBJ2-7 TRBV2 . . TGTGCCAGCACCCCTATCGGAGGGGGCCTCTCCGAGCAGTACTTC CASTPIGGGLSEQYF
TRBJ1-5 TRBV14 few . TGTGCCAGCAGCCAAGTTGGTCGCCCTCGGGGGAATAGCAATCAGCCCCAGCATTTT CASSQVGRPRGNSNQPQHF
TRBJ2-3 TRBV24-1 . TRBD1 TGTGCCACCAGTGAGTTGGGGACAGGGGGGAGCACAGATACGCAGTATTTT CATSELGTGGSTDTQYF
TRBJ2-7 TRBV5-1 . TRBD1 TGCGCCAGCAGCTTGACAGGGGGCCCCTACGAGCAGTACTTC CASSLTGGPYEQYF
TRBJ1-4 TRBV30 . . TGTGCCAAGGCGACGTGGAGACTGTTTTTT CAKATWRLFF
TRBJ1-1 TRBV6-2/TRBV6-3 . . TGTGCCAGCAGTACGCGGGAGGGGAACACTGAAGCTTTCTTT CASSTREGNTEAFF
TRBJ1-2 TRBV9 . . TGTGCCACCACAAGGACAGCATCCTATGGCTACACCTTC CATTRTASYGYTF
TRBJ2-5 TRBV27 . . TGTGCCAGCAGTTTCGCCCGACTAGGGTCCCAGGAGACCCAGTACTTC CASSFARLGSQETQYF
TRBJ2-6 TRBV5-6 once . TGTGCCAGCAGCATACAGGGGGGGATTTTTGGGGCCAACGTCCTGACTTTC CASSIQGGIFGANVLTF
TRBJ1-2 TRBV5-1 . TRBD1 TGCGCCAGCAGCGCGACAGGGTCCAACTATGGCTACACCTTC CASSATGSNYGYTF
TRBJ2-7 TRBV12-3/TRBV12-4 . TRBD2 TGTGCCAGCACGCGGGACTACCGGGAAGAGCAGTACTTC CASTRDYREEQYF
TRBJ2-1 TRBV28 . TRBD2 TGTGCCAGCAAATCCCCCGAAGGGGCTAGCGGGAGTTTCAACAATGAGCAGTTCTTC CASKSPEGASGSFNNEQFF
TRBJ2-7 TRBV21-1 . . TGTGCCAGCAGCACGTTGTCACCGGGACAGGGTCCCTACGAGCAGTACTTC CASSTLSPGQGPYEQYF
TRBJ2-1 TRBV5-4 . TRBD2 TGTGCCAGCAGCTTGGTAGCGGGGGGCCTTAATGAGCAGTTCTTC CASSLVAGGLNEQFF
TRBJ2-5 TRBV7-8 . TRBD1 TGTGCCAGCAGCTTCGACAGGGTACAAGAGACCCAGTACTTC CASSFDRVQETQYF
TRBJ1-2 TRBV7-2 . TRBD1 TGTGCCAGCAGCTCCAACAGGGGAGGCTACACCTTC CASSSNRGGYTF
TRBJ2-2 TRBV24-1 . TRBD1 TGTGCCACCAGTGATTACAGGGGGAGAACCGGGGAGCTGTTTTTT CATSDYRGRTGELFF
TRBJ2-7 TRBV9 . TRBD2 TGTGCCAGCAGCGGAGGGAATAGCGGGAGGGACCCCTACGAGCAGTACTTC CASSGGNSGRDPYEQYF
TRBJ2-2 TRBV9 . . TGTGCCAGCAGCGTTGCCGGGACCGGGGAGCTGTTTTTT CASSVAGTGELFF
TRBJ2-7 TRBV2 once TRBD2 TGTGCCAGCAGTGTCGGGGGGTCGAGCCACGAGCAGTACTTC CASSVGGSSHEQYF
TRBJ2-7 TRBV11-2 . TRBD2 TGTGCCAGCAGCTCCAGGCTGGGACTAGCGGGAGGGGAGGACTTC CASSSRLGLAGGEDF
TRBJ2-7 TRBV11-1 few . TGTGCCAGCAGCTCCACTTTTATTAGCGGCGAGCAGTACTTC CASSSTFISGEQYF
TRBJ1-2 TRBV29-1 once . TGCAGAGGGGGGGCGCCTAACTATGGCTACACCTTC CRGGAPNYGYTF
TRBJ2-7 TRBV7-8 once . TGTGCCAGCAGCTGGGGACTGCACGGGTACGAGCAGTACTTC CASSWGLHGYEQYF
TRBJ2-5 TRBV12-5 . TRBD1 TGTGCTAGTGGTACCGGGACAGGGAGAGAGGAGACCCAGTACTTC CASGTGTGREETQYF
TRBJ1-5 TRBV5-1 once . TGCGCCAGCAGCTTGGGCACGACGAGGAATCAGCCCCAGCATTTT CASSLGTTRNQPQHF
TRBJ1-6 TRBV18 . . TGTGCCAGCTCACCTGGAGATTCACCCCTCCACTTT CASSPGDSPLHF
TRBJ1-2 TRBV6-6 . . TGTGCCAGCAGCTATGACAGATTCTATGGCTACACCTTC CASSYDRFYGYTF
TRBJ1-6 TRBV28 . . TGTGCCAGCAGTTTATTTCGGAATTCACCCCTCCACTTT CASSLFRNSPLHF
TRBJ2-7 TRBV27 . . TGTGCCAGTTCCCCAAGGCGGTTCTCCTACGAGCAGTACTTC CASSPRRFSYEQYF
TRBJ2-2 TRBV28 . TRBD2 TGTGCCAGCAGCCAAGCGGGGTCCGGGGAGCTGTTTTTT CASSQAGSGELFF